These 5 T cell receptor beta chains were sequenced from one sample in a study of blood T cell repertoires in COVID-19. Using immunoSEQ multiplex PCR, the repertoire was profiled, and TCRdb retains in-frame clones only, with some absent. The sample yields over 80,000 clones, less than 85% seen once. The specimen was peripheral blood. Receptors originate from a woman older than 75 with active or convalescent COVID-19.

The CDR3 DNA is TGTGCCACCAGTGATTCTGCCCCCGGGACTAGTTACAATGAGCAGTTCTTC. It translates to CATSDSAPGTSYNEQFF. V and J are TRBV24-1 and TRBJ2-1; TRBD2 matches at 8 bases. Trimming at V came to 2 bases and at J to 4 bases, leaving 9 bases not matched to a gene. The CDR3 extends over 17 amino acids. CDR1 is KGHDR and CDR2 is SFDVKD in the germline V gene.

This clone was detected a few times. The gene calls are TRBV7-2 and TRBJ2-4, with 7 bases that match TRBD1. CDR3 size: 17 residues. The trim removed 1 base at V and 0 bases at J, leaving 6 bases unmatched. The germline gives CDR1 SGHTA, CDR2 FQGNSA. Written as DNA, the CDR3 is TGTGCCAGCAGCTTAGACAGGGGCATGGGAGCCAAAAACATTCAGTACTTC. It yields the protein CASSLDRGMGAKNIQYF.

This clone was recorded a few times. The chain couples TRBV7-2 to TRBJ1-1; 8 bases line up with TRBD1. V shed 1 base and J 4 bases; nucleotides not matched to a gene: 5. This CDR3 is built from 15 residues. From germline, CDR1 is SGHTA and CDR2 FQGNSA. CDR3 sequence reads: CASSLVSGGFTEAFF. CDR3 coding DNA: TGTGCCAGCAGCTTAGTTTCAGGGGGCTTCACTGAAGCTTTCTTT. The variable domain in full, with the rest retrieved from reference TRBV7-2 and TRBJ1-1, is GAGVSQSPSNKVTEKGKDVELRCDPISGHTALYWYRQSLGQGLEFLIYFQGNSAPDKSGLPSDRFSAERTGGSVSTLTIQRTQQEDSAVYLCASSLVSGGFTEAFFGQGTRLTVV.

The gene calls are TRBV28 and TRBJ1-3, with TRBD1 matching 7 bases. The trim removed 4 bases at V and 4 bases at J, leaving 10 bases unmatched. Germline values: CDR1 MDHEN, CDR2 SYDVKM. CDR3 length equals 16 residues. Written as DNA, the CDR3 is TGTGCCAGCAGTTCCTACAGGGGATCGGTGGGAAACACCATATATTTT. Translating gives CASSSYRGSVGNTIYF.

This chain connects TRBV30 to TRBJ1-5, with D perhaps TRBD1 (6 bases). CDR1 and CDR2 from the germline V gene are GTSNPN and SVGIG (reference sequence). V gave up 3 bases and J gave up 1 base, with 10 bases separating them. This CDR3 comprises 14 residues. The CDR3 spells CAWRDRTSNQPQHF. DNA of the CDR3: TGTGCCTGGAGGGACAGAACCAGCAATCAGCCCCAGCATTTT.